The 30 T cell receptor beta chains in this list originate from one sample, sequenced in a study of blood T cell repertoires in COVID-19. Generated by immunoSEQ multiplex PCR, the TCRdb table keeps only in-frame clones and is missing some. The top ten hold less than 2.5% of the sample, which has about 310,000 clones, around 87% seen once. The sequenced sample was peripheral blood. Receptors were obtained from a man between 18 and 29 years old with active or convalescent COVID-19.

The chain has TRBV2 and TRBJ1-1; 10 positions match TRBD1. V lost 5 bases and J lost 4; bases outside the gene matches: 7. The V gene's germline CDR1 is SNHLY and CDR2 FYNNEI. The CDR3 covers 15 residues. CDR3 sequence: CASSPTRTGGTEAFF. In DNA form, the CDR3 reads TGTGCCAGCAGTCCAACCCGGACAGGGGGCACTGAAGCTTTCTTT.

J is TRBJ2-1 and V is TRBV21-1; whether TRBD2, the table's D call, matches the DNA was not checked. TRBV21-1 is marked as a pseudogene. This CDR3 has 15 amino acids. DNA for the CDR3: TGTGCCAGCAGCAAAGGACTAGCGGGAGCCAATGAGCAGTTCTTC. It yields the protein CASSKGLAGANEQFF.

This chain uses TRBV12-3 or TRBV12-4 with TRBJ1-2; D not certain. V lost 3 bases and J lost 7, with 12 bases in between. There are 13 residues in the CDR3. This chain's CDR3 is CASSFQEVSGYTF. The CDR3 coding sequence is TGTGCCAGCAGTTTTCAGGAGGTTTCTGGCTACACCTTC.

This chain links TRBV4-1 with TRBJ1-1; TRBD1 matches at 7 bases. V was pared by 5 bases and J by 2 bases, with 5 bases of the junction left unmatched. The CDR3 consists of 14 residues. The germline V gene encodes CDR1 MGHRA and CDR2 YSYEKL. This CDR3 is CASSWGQINTEAFF. DNA for the CDR3: TGCGCCAGCAGCTGGGGACAGATAAACACTGAAGCTTTCTTT.

The rearrangement joins TRBV7-7 to TRBJ2-3, with 8 bases that match TRBD2. The CDR3 is 15 amino acids. J was trimmed by 3 bases and V by 6 bases; bases with no gene match: 8. The germline gives CDR1 SSHAT, CDR2 FNYEAQ (reference sequence). CDR3 coding DNA: TGTGCCAGCAGTAAAGTTGGCGGGAGGACAGATACGCAGTATTTT. It encodes CASSKVGGRTDTQYF. The full variable domain, in which reference TRBV7-7 and TRBJ2-3 provide the parts outside the CDR3, is GAGVSQSPRYKVTKRGQDVTLRCDPISSHATLYWYQQALGQGPEFLTYFNYEAQPDKSGLPSDRFSAERPEGSISTLTIQRTEQRDSAMYRCASSKVGGRTDTQYFGPGTRLTVL.

The chain links TRBV5-6 to TRBJ2-1, with TRBD2 identical over 14 bases. The V and J ends lost 4 bases and 8 bases, in that order; junction bases with no gene match: 8. CDR3 length: 16 residues. Germline loops: CDR1 SGHDT, CDR2 YYEEEE. CDR3: CASSTGTSGSIDEQFF. The CDR3, as DNA: TGTGCCAGCAGCACTGGGACTAGCGGGAGTATCGATGAGCAGTTCTTC.

The chain is built from TRBV7-9 and TRBJ1-1; 9 bases match TRBD1. The length of the CDR3 is 17 residues. Germline V gene sequence: CDR1 SEHNR, CDR2 FQNEAQ (reference sequence). V gave up 5 bases and J gave up 0 bases; unmatched junction bases: 10. This CDR3 reads CASSLSGTGFMNTEAFF. DNA for the CDR3: TGTGCCAGCAGCCTTTCCGGGACAGGGTTTATGAACACTGAAGCTTTCTTT.

The chain recombines TRBV15 with TRBJ2-7, with 9 bases aligning to TRBD2. The ends lost 0 bases at V and 4 bases at J; junction bases unmatched: 7. CDR1 is LNHNV, CDR2 YYDKDF, per germline (reference sequence). The CDR3 has 16 amino acids. In nucleotides, the CDR3 is TGTGCCACCAGCAGAGATACGGCTAGCGGGAAATACGAGCAGTACTTC. It is translated as CATSRDTASGKYEQYF.

The table lists this clone with a few counts. The chain recombines TRBV7-2 with TRBJ1-5, with a weak D call TRBD1 (6 bases). The CDR3 contains 14 residues. V was pared by 4 bases and J by 3 bases, with 10 bases between. Germline lookup yields CDR1 SGHTA and CDR2 FQGNSA. The CDR3 coding sequence is TGTGCCAGCAGCTCGGGGGGCTTCAATCAGCCCCAGCATTTT. Translated, it gives CASSSGGFNQPQHF.

The chain joins TRBV19 to TRBJ1-5; D is possibly TRBD1 (6 bases). The CDR3 consists of 16 residues. V was shortened by 5 bases and J by 7 bases, with 21 bases between the two germline ends. Germline CDR1 reads LNHDA; CDR2 reads SQIVND (reference sequence). CDR3 in DNA: TGTGCCAGTAGTCAATACTGGACAGAGTCAGGGCAGCCCCAGCATTTT. It codes for CASSQYWTESGQPQHF.

The chain combines TRBV27 with TRBJ1-5; D gene uncertain. Germline loops: CDR1 MNHEY, CDR2 SMNVEV (reference sequence). Trimming shortened V by 6 bases and J by 7 bases, and 19 bases separated the two germline ends. This CDR3 comprises 15 residues. The DNA of the CDR3 is TGTGCCAGCAGCCCGGTCGGGGAGGGCGGGCAGCCCCAGCATTTT. Its translation: CASSPVGEGGQPQHF.

The chain uses TRBV3-1 (or the pseudogene TRBV3-2) and TRBJ1-1, with D possibly TRBD1 on 6 matching bases. The V end was cut by 6 bases, the J end by 6 bases, with 11 bases between. The CDR3 consists of 12 residues. Germline-derived CDR1 and CDR2 are LGHDT and YNNKEL (reference sequence). The CDR3 sequence: CASSVTGAEAFF. In DNA, the CDR3 is TGTGCCAGCAGTGTGACAGGCGCTGAAGCTTTCTTT.

The V call is TRBV5-8, the J call TRBJ2-7; maybe TRBD1 (5 bases). Germline assignment: CDR1 SGHTS and CDR2 YDEGEE. V lost 3 bases, J lost 5 bases, and 6 bases lay in between. The CDR3 extends over 11 amino acids. Here the CDR3 DNA reads TGTGCCAGCAGCTGGGGCCACGAGCAGTACTTC. It is translated as CASSWGHEQYF.

This clone was counted once. This sequence joins TRBV5-6 and TRBJ1-5; D unresolved. Germline V lookup: CDR1 SGHDT, CDR2 YYEEEE. CDR3 length: 11 residues. Trimming removed 4 bases from V and 6 bases from J, with 5 bases in between. DNA for the CDR3: TGTGCCAGCAGCCCGAGTCAGCCCCAGCATTTT. Amino acids: CASSPSQPQHF.

The genes are TRBV4-1 and TRBJ1-1, with D maybe TRBD1 (6 bases). Germline assignment: CDR1 MGHRA and CDR2 YSYEKL. The CDR3 is 13 residues long. Trimming took off 2 bases at V and 6 bases at J, with 10 bases between the two ends. CDR3 region: CASSQSQGSEAFF. DNA of the CDR3: TGCGCCAGCAGCCAATCCCAGGGGTCTGAAGCTTTCTTT.

The chain carries TRBV2 and TRBJ2-1; 13 bases line up with TRBD2. The V and J ends lost 6 bases and 0 bases, in that order; junction bases with no gene match: 5. This CDR3 has 17 residues. Germline CDR1 reads SNHLY; CDR2 reads FYNNEI. Here the CDR3 DNA reads TGTGCCAGCAGCCATAGGACTAGCGGGAGCTCCTACAATGAGCAGTTCTTC. This gives the protein CASSHRTSGSSYNEQFF.

This clone came up once. This chain joins TRBV5-1 and TRBJ2-3; tentative D call: TRBD2 (5 bases). This CDR3 is built from 16 residues. The ends were cut back, 0 bases at V and 2 bases at J, with 13 bases in the middle. CDR1 and CDR2 (germline): SGHRS, YFSETQ. The CDR3 DNA reads as TGCGCCAGCAGCTTGGCCCCGCGGGCAACCACAGATACGCAGTATTTT. Protein: CASSLAPRATTDTQYF.

The gene calls are TRBV7-3 and TRBJ2-2; TRBD2 aligns across 8 bases. The V and J ends lost 5 bases and 0 bases, in that order; junction bases with no gene match: 5. The germline V gene has CDR1 SGHTA and CDR2 FQGTGA. The length of the CDR3 is 16 residues. CDR3: CASSVSGASNTGELFF. CDR3 sequence (DNA): TGTGCCAGCAGCGTTAGCGGGGCCTCGAACACCGGGGAGCTGTTTTTT.

This clone has a single count. CDR3: CASSSHRGGSYNSPLHF. CDR3 coding DNA: TGTGCCAGCAGCTCCCATCGAGGGGGTTCCTATAATTCACCCCTCCACTTT. The chain couples TRBV21-1 to TRBJ1-6; the table assigns TRBD1, which was not confirmed against the DNA. TRBV21-1 is noted as a pseudogene. This CDR3 has 17 residues.

V is TRBV13 and J is TRBJ2-1; the match to TRBD2 covers 14 bases. V trimming: 5 bases; J trimming: 8 bases; junction bases outside the gene matches: 5. Looked up from germline, CDR1 is PRHDT and CDR2 is FYEKMQ (reference sequence). The CDR3 runs to 15 residues. CDR3 amino acids: CASSRGTSGGHEQFF. Written as DNA, the CDR3 is TGTGCCAGCAGCCGCGGGACTAGCGGGGGTCATGAGCAGTTCTTC.

The chain uses TRBV6-5 and TRBJ2-1; D is unresolved. There are 14 residues in the CDR3. Germline values: CDR1 MNHEY, CDR2 SVGAGI. The V end lost 0 bases, the J end lost 9 bases, and 12 bases lay between the germline ends. The CDR3 DNA sequence: TGTGCCAGCAGTTACTCCCCTTCGGCTAGTGAGCAGTTCTTC. Amino acid sequence: CASSYSPSASEQFF.

The genes are TRBV20-1 and TRBJ1-6; possible D gene TRBD1, 6 bases. Germline CDR1 is DFQATT and CDR2 is SNEGSKA (reference sequence). Deletions cut 5 bases from V and 9 bases from J, with 14 bases between. This CDR3 spans 13 amino acids. CDR3 amino acids: CSAGDRSSSPLHF. CDR3 in DNA: TGCAGTGCTGGTGACAGGTCGAGTTCACCCCTCCACTTT.

The chain joins TRBV28 to TRBJ1-4, with D unclear. The germline V and J ends were trimmed by 4 bases and 5 bases, with 17 bases remaining between them. Germline V gives CDR1 MDHEN, CDR2 SYDVKM. This CDR3 has 16 amino acids. Written as DNA, the CDR3 is TGTGCCAGCAGTTCCGAACAGACCCTTTGGAATGAAAAACTGTTTTTT. Translating it yields CASSSEQTLWNEKLFF. Variable domain in full (rest from reference TRBV28 and TRBJ1-4): DVKVTQSSRYLVKRTGEKVFLECVQDMDHENMFWYRQDPGLGLRLIYFSYDVKMKEKGDIPEGYSVSREKKERFSLILESASTNQTSMYLCASSSEQTLWNEKLFFGSGTQLSVL.

The chain employs TRBV6-5 and TRBJ2-3, with 8 bases that match TRBD2. V shed 2 bases, J shed 2 bases, and the junction held 6 bases outside the gene matches. From germline, CDR1 is MNHEY and CDR2 SVGAGI. The CDR3 is 16 residues long. CDR3: CASSYTAGGHTDTQYF. The CDR3 nucleotides are TGTGCCAGCAGTTACACCGCGGGGGGCCACACAGATACGCAGTATTTT.

Only a few counts were recorded for this clone. This CDR3 is also generated by other DNA sequences in the sample. The rearrangement uses TRBV7-9 and TRBJ1-5; D possibly corresponds to TRBD1 (6 bases). CDR3 length: 14 residues. Looked up from germline, CDR1 is SEHNR and CDR2 is FQNEAQ (reference sequence). Trimming removed 4 bases from V and 4 bases from J, with 11 bases in between. The CDR3 protein is CASSSLTGNQPQHF. Written as DNA, the CDR3 is TGTGCCAGCAGCTCTTTAACAGGGAATCAGCCCCAGCATTTT.

J is TRBJ2-3 and V is TRBV5-1; D might be TRBD2 (6 bases). The CDR3 runs to 15 residues. CDR1 and CDR2 from the germline V gene are SGHRS and YFSETQ. V dropped 4 bases and J dropped 2 bases, with 14 bases sitting between them. In DNA form, the CDR3 reads TGCGCCAGCAGCAGAACGGGAGAGCACACAGATACGCAGTATTTT. This codes for CASSRTGEHTDTQYF.

The chain combines TRBV28 with TRBJ2-3; TRBD2 matches at 9 bases. The CDR3 is made up of 17 amino acids. V trimming: 5 bases; J trimming: 4 bases; junction bases outside the gene matches: 13. Germline V gives CDR1 MDHEN, CDR2 SYDVKM. As DNA, the CDR3 is TGTGCCAGCAGTCTCCCCTTAGGCGGGAGGGCCCCAGATACGCAGTATTTT. This codes for CASSLPLGGRAPDTQYF.

The chain couples TRBV6-2 or TRBV6-3 to TRBJ1-5; 7 nucleotides match TRBD1. The germline V gene encodes CDR1 MNHEY and CDR2 SVGEGT. Trimming at V came to 4 bases and at J to 4 bases, leaving 4 bases not matched to a gene. The CDR3 sequence is 14 residues long. The DNA of the CDR3 is TGTGCCAGCAGTTCTACAGGGGTAAATCAGCCCCAGCATTTT. Encoded protein: CASSSTGVNQPQHF.

V gene TRBV25-1 combines with J gene TRBJ1-1; D call uncertain. V was clipped by 5 bases and J by 8 bases, with 15 bases between them. Germline CDR1 and CDR2: MGHDK and SYGVNS. The CDR3 has 13 residues. CDR3 nucleotides: TGTGCCAGCAGTCGAACCCGGTTGTCGGAAGCTTTCTTT. Translating it yields CASSRTRLSEAFF.

The J gene is TRBJ2-5, the V gene TRBV5-4, with no clear D. Trimming removed 4 bases from V and 1 base from J, with 14 bases in between. CDR1 is SGHNT and CDR2 is YYREEE in the germline V gene (reference sequence). This CDR3 contains 15 residues. CDR3 bases: TGTGCCAGCAGCCTGGGTGAAAGCCTCCAAGAGACCCAGTACTTC. Amino acid sequence: CASSLGESLQETQYF.